The next 8 T cell receptor beta chains were all read from a single sample in a study. TCRdb processed the RT-PCR reads anew with MiXCR; each CDR3 protein has one entry. The table includes about 680,000 distinct CDR3 sequences, approximately 15% detected once. What was sequenced was memory CD4+ T cells from blood. The source is a female donor in good health, serving as a healthy control.

This clonotype was seen only a few times. The chain recombines TRBV12-3 or TRBV12-4 with TRBJ2-2; D is uncertain. The CDR3 extends over 14 amino acids. V lost 6 bases and J 1 base, leaving 9 bases between the germline ends. The CDR3 nucleotides are TGTGCCAGCAGGCGAAACAGGAACACCGGGGAGCTGTTTTTT. This encodes CASRRNRNTGELFF.

This chain uses TRBV23-1 with TRBJ1-1; possibly TRBD1 for D (5 bases). TRBV23-1 carries the ORF label, with uncertain function. This CDR3 is 9 amino acids long. Trimming removed 6 bases from V and 14 bases from J, with 10 bases in between. CDR3 amino acids: CASSPGGFF. The DNA of the CDR3 is TGCGCCAGCAGCCCCGGGGGGTTCTTT.

This clonotype was recorded a few times. The chain joins TRBV19 to TRBJ1-2, with no clear D. Deletions cut 5 bases from V and 4 bases from J, with 5 bases between. Germline-derived CDR1 and CDR2 are LNHDA and SQIVND (reference sequence). CDR3 length: 11 residues. The CDR3 is CASSWGYGYTF. The CDR3 nucleotides are TGTGCCAGTAGTTGGGGCTATGGCTACACCTTC.

This chain joins TRBV7-2 and TRBJ1-3; D is ambiguous. CDR3 length: 13 residues. Trimming removed 1 base from V and 6 bases from J, with 7 bases in between. The germline gives CDR1 SGHTA, CDR2 FQGNSA. CDR3 in amino acids: CASSLDPKNTIYF. In DNA form, the CDR3 reads TGTGCCAGCAGCTTAGATCCCAAAAACACCATATATTTT.

The V gene is TRBV7-3, the J gene TRBJ2-5; 7 bases are shared with TRBD2. With 0 bases clipped from V and 0 bases from J, the junction kept 1 base outside the gene matches. This CDR3 is 15 amino acids long. CDR1 and CDR2 from the germline V gene are SGHTA and FQGTGA. CDR3 in DNA: TGTGCCAGCAGCTTAACGGCGGGAGACCAAGAGACCCAGTACTTC. This translates into CASSLTAGDQETQYF.

The chain is built from TRBV6-6 and TRBJ2-1; 11 nucleotides agree with TRBD2. There are 16 residues in the CDR3. J was trimmed by 10 bases and V by 8 bases; bases with no gene match: 16. CDR1 is MNHNY, CDR2 SVGAGI, per germline (reference sequence). CDR3 sequence (DNA): TGTGCCAGCTCGGCTAGCGGGCTAGCGGGGGGAGGCGAGCAGTTCTTC. As protein: CASSASGLAGGGEQFF.

The table lists this clonotype with many counts. The chain couples TRBV5-1 to TRBJ2-3; the D is unclear. Germline V lookup: CDR1 SGHRS, CDR2 YFSETQ. The CDR3 length is 12 residues. V was cut by 5 bases and J by 6 bases, with 10 bases left in between. The CDR3 is CASRDERDTQYF. The CDR3 region has the DNA TGCGCCAGCAGGGACGAGAGGGATACGCAGTATTTT.

The chain couples TRBV11-2 to TRBJ2-2; no definite D call. Deletions cut 2 bases from V and 7 bases from J, with 11 bases between. Germline V lookup: CDR1 SGHAT, CDR2 FQNNGV. There are 14 residues in the CDR3. As DNA, the CDR3 is TGTGCCAGCAGCTTAAACCGGGCAGTCGGGGAGCTGTTTTTT. Translating gives CASSLNRAVGELFF.